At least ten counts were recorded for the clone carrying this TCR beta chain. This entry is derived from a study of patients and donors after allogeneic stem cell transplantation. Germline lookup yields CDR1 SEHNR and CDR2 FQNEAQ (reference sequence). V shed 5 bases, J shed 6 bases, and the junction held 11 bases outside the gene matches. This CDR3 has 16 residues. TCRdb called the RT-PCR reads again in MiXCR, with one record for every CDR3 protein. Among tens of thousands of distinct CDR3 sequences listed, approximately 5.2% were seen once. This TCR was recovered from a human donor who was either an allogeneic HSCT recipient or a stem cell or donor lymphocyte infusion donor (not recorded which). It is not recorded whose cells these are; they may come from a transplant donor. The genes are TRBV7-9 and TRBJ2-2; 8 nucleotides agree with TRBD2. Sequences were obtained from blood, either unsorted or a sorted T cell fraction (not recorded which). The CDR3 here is CASSPRGRGGAGELFF. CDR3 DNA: TGTGCCAGCAGCCCCCGGGGACGGGGGGGCGCCGGGGAGCTGTTTTTT.